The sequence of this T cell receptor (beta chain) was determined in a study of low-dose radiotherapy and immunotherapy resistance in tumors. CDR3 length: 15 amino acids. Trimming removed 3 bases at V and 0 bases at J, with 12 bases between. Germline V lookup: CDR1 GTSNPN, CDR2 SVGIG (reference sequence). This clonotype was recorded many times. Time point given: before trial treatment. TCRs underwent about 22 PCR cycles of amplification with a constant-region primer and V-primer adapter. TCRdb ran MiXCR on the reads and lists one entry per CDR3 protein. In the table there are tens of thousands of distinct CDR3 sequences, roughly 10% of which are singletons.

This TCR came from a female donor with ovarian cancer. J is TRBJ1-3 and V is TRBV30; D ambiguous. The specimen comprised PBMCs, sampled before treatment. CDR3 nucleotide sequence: TGTGCCTGGAGGGCCCACCGGAGCTCTGGAAACACCATATATTTT. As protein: CAWRAHRSSGNTIYF. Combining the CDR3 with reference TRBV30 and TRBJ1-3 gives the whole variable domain SQTIHQWPATLVQPVGSPLSLECTVEGTSNPNLYWYRQAAGRGLQLLFYSVGIGQISSEVPQNLSASRPQDRQFILSSKKLLLSDSGFYLCAWRAHRSSGNTIYFGEGSWLTVV.